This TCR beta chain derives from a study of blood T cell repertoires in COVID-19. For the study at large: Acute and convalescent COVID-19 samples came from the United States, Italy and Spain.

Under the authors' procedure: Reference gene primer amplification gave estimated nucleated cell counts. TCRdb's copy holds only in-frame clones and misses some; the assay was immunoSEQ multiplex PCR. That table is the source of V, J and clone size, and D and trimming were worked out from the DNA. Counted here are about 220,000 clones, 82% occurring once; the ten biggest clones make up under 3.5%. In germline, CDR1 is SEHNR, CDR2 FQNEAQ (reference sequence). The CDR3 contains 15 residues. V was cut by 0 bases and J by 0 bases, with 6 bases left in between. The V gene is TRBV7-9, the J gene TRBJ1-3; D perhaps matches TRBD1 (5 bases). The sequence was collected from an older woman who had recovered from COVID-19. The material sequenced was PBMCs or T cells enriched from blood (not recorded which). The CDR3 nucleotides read TGTGCCAGCAGCTTAGCGGGGCTCTCTGGAAACACCATATATTTT. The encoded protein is CASSLAGLSGNTIYF.